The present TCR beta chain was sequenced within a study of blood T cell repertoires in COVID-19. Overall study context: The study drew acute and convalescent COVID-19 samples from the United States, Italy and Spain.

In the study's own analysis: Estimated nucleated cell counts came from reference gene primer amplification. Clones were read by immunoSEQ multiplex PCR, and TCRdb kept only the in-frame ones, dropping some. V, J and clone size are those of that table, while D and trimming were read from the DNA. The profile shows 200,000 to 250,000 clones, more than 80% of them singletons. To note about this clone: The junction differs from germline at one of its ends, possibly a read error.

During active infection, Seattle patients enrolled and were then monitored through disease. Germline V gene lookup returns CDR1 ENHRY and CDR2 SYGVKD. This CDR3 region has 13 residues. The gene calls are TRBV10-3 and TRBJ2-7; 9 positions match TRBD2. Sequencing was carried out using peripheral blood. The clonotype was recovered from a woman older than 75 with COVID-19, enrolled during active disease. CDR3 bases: TGTGCGATCAGCACTAGCGGGTCCTACGAGCAGTACTTC. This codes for CAISTSGSYEQYF.